Listed below are T cell receptor beta chains from one sample, sequenced in a study of OX40 agonist ivuxolimab in advanced cancers. Sequencing was performed with immunoSEQ multiplex PCR; in TCRdb, only in-frame clones are kept and a portion is missing. The data hold tens of thousands of clones, with about 90% observed a single time. The sample consisted of CD4+ or CD8+ T cells sorted from blood, taken in a trial of the OX40 agonist ivuxolimab. The receptors stem from an adult with an advanced solid tumor such as melanoma, head and neck, liver or kidney cancer. Both conserved end residues are part of each CDR3. D genes are given only for firm matches. The size field is filled for only some rows; it gives once, few, many or a size class.

V gene	D gene	clone size	J gene	CDR3 protein	CDR3 DNA
TRBV28	-	-	TRBJ2-5	CASTAPTHKETQYF	TGTGCCAGCACCGCACCCACGCATAAAGAGACCCAGTACTTC
TRBV19	TRBD1	-	TRBJ2-5	CASSLQGLETQYF	TGTGCCAGTAGCTTACAGGGGTTAGAGACCCAGTACTTC
TRBV5-1	TRBD2	-	TRBJ2-7	CASSFQRGGPYEQYF	TGCGCCAGCAGCTTCCAGCGGGGGGGCCCCTACGAGCAGTACTTC
TRBV6-5	-	few	TRBJ1-3	CASSDPWDTIYF	TGTGCCAGCAGTGACCCTTGGGACACCATATATTTT
TRBV5-5	-	once	TRBJ1-2	CASSLEGRDGYTF	TGTGCCAGCAGCTTGGAGGGCAGGGATGGCTACACCTTC
TRBV7-7	-	few	TRBJ2-5	CASSLAGKRGETQYF	TGTGCCAGCAGCTTAGCAGGGAAGAGGGGAGAGACCCAGTACTTC
TRBV7-9	-	-	TRBJ1-4	CASSLAGIQEKLFF	TGTGCCAGCAGCTTAGCAGGGATCCAAGAAAAACTGTTTTTT
TRBV28	TRBD1	-	TRBJ1-2	CASRSWGQGYGYTF	TGTGCCAGCAGGTCCTGGGGACAGGGTTATGGCTACACCTTC
TRBV4-2	-	-	TRBJ1-1	CASSQERLGGAEAFF	TGTGCCAGCAGCCAAGAGAGGTTGGGGGGGGCCGAAGCTTTCTTT
TRBV4-2	TRBD2	-	TRBJ2-1	CASSQDPTPLAGGNEQFF	TGTGCCAGCAGCCAAGACCCAACCCCGCTAGCGGGGGGGAACGAGCAGTTCTTC
TRBV7-2	TRBD1	-	TRBJ1-2	CATGQGYYYGYTF	TGTGCCACTGGACAGGGATATTACTATGGCTACACCTTC
TRBV5-4	-	-	TRBJ1-2	CASSAGVANYGYTF	TGTGCCAGCAGCGCGGGGGTTGCGAACTATGGCTACACCTTC
TRBV6-1	-	-	TRBJ2-7	CASSVPAAAPYEQYF	TGTGCCAGCAGTGTCCCAGCGGCAGCACCCTACGAGCAGTACTTC
TRBV28	TRBD1	-	TRBJ2-5	CASSLPTGEETQYF	TGTGCCAGCAGCCTTCCGACAGGGGAAGAGACCCAGTACTTC
TRBV4-1	-	-	TRBJ1-1	CASSARGTANTEAFF	TGCGCCAGCAGCGCACGCGGTACGGCGAACACTGAAGCTTTCTTT
TRBV7-2	-	-	TRBJ1-2	CASSLMGGSGNPGYTF	TGTGCCAGCAGCTTAATGGGCGGGAGCGGCAACCCTGGCTACACCTTC
TRBV4-1	-	-	TRBJ1-2	CASSRVESVPQGYTF	TGCGCCAGCAGCCGAGTTGAGTCAGTTCCGCAAGGCTACACCTTC
TRBV6-5	TRBD1	-	TRBJ2-3	CASSRGRGDTQYF	TGTGCCAGCAGCAGGGGGCGAGGCGATACGCAGTATTTT
TRBV18	-	-	TRBJ2-1	CASSPVLLDPPFF	TGTGCCAGCTCACCAGTTCTGCTGGACCCTCCGTTCTTC
TRBV5-4	-	-	TRBJ1-6	CASSSPSGPNSPLHF	TGTGCCAGCAGCTCGCCATCAGGGCCCAATTCACCCCTCCACTTT
TRBV2	TRBD1	-	TRBJ1-1	CASSEWDRDGEAFF	TGTGCCAGCAGTGAATGGGACAGGGACGGTGAAGCTTTCTTT
TRBV7-2	-	-	TRBJ2-7	CASSKPGDLYEQYF	TGTGCCAGCAGCAAACCAGGGGACTTATACGAGCAGTACTTC
TRBV10-1	-	-	TRBJ2-2	CASGWGATGELFF	TGCGCCAGCGGGTGGGGGGCCACCGGGGAGCTGTTTTTT
TRBV18	TRBD1	once	TRBJ2-7	CASSLEQGALGEQYF	TGTGCCAGCTCACTAGAACAGGGGGCTTTGGGCGAGCAGTACTTC
TRBV11-2	-	-	TRBJ2-5	CASSLGARGGEETQYF	TGTGCCAGCAGTCTAGGGGCTAGAGGAGGGGAAGAGACCCAGTACTTC
TRBV28	TRBD1	-	TRBJ2-7	CASGPGQVPYEQYF	TGTGCCAGCGGGCCGGGACAGGTTCCCTACGAGCAGTACTTC
TRBV6-5	TRBD2	-	TRBJ2-1	CAGKRGSSYNEQFF	TGTGCCGGGAAGCGGGGAAGCTCCTACAATGAGCAGTTCTTC
TRBV29-1	TRBD1	-	TRBJ2-7	CSVSPPTGLSSYEQYF	TGCAGCGTTTCCCCACCGACAGGGCTCAGCTCCTACGAGCAGTACTTC
TRBV28	TRBD1	-	TRBJ2-5	CASSSGGQTQYF	TGTGCCAGCAGCTCAGGGGGTCAGACCCAGTACTTC
TRBV11-2	TRBD1	-	TRBJ1-6	CASRTTGTDTSPLHF	TGTGCCAGCAGAACCACCGGGACAGACACTTCACCCCTCCACTTT
TRBV28	TRBD1	-	TRBJ1-5	CASLGQDRVGNQPQHF	TGTGCCAGTCTAGGTCAAGACAGGGTTGGCAATCAGCCCCAGCATTTT
TRBV29-1	-	-	TRBJ1-1	CSVQLFDTEAFF	TGCAGCGTTCAGCTTTTCGACACTGAAGCTTTCTTT
TRBV7-2	TRBD2	-	TRBJ2-1	CASSTRTSGTYNEQFF	TGTGCCAGCAGCACCCGGACTAGCGGGACCTACAATGAGCAGTTCTTC
TRBV18	-	-	TRBJ1-2	CASSPDRTYGYTF	TGTGCCAGCTCGCCTGACAGGACCTATGGCTACACCTTC
TRBV29-1	-	-	TRBJ2-5	CSVERVGLGETQYF	TGCAGCGTTGAACGGGTAGGGCTGGGGGAGACCCAGTACTTC
TRBV6-9	-	-	TRBJ1-1	CASSYETGGRAFF	TGTGCCAGCAGTTACGAGACGGGGGGTAGGGCTTTCTTT
TRBV6-5	-	once	TRBJ1-2	CASSYSIPHSNYGYTF	TGTGCCAGCAGTTACTCGATCCCGCATTCTAACTATGGCTACACCTTC
TRBV4-2	TRBD2	-	TRBJ2-5	CASSLSGGASETQYF	TGTGCCAGCAGCCTGAGCGGGGGGGCCTCAGAGACCCAGTACTTC
TRBV7-6	-	-	TRBJ2-1	CASSLVGTPPFF	TGTGCCAGCAGCTTAGTGGGGACTCCTCCGTTCTTC
TRBV6-5	-	-	TRBJ1-3	CASSAPHSSGNTIYF	TGTGCCAGCAGTGCCCCCCACAGCTCTGGAAACACCATATATTTT
TRBV14	-	-	TRBJ1-2	CASSQLKGGDFNYGYTF	TGTGCCAGCAGCCAACTCAAGGGGGGAGATTTTAACTATGGCTACACCTTC
TRBV13	TRBD1	-	TRBJ2-2	CASSPRDRVDGELFF	TGTGCCAGCAGCCCACGGGACAGGGTTGACGGGGAGCTGTTTTTT
TRBV27	-	-	TRBJ1-2	CASSLAVSGNYGYTF	TGTGCCAGCAGTTTAGCGGTCTCGGGCAACTATGGCTACACCTTC
TRBV7-3	-	-	TRBJ2-5	CASSLLTGETQYF	TGTGCCAGCAGCTTACTCACCGGGGAGACCCAGTACTTC
TRBV5-1	TRBD2	-	TRBJ2-3	CASSLRQRREYTDTQYF	TGCGCCAGCAGCTTACGACAGAGGCGGGAGTACACAGATACGCAGTATTTT